This T cell receptor (beta chain) was observed in a study of cytomegalovirus exposure and HLA in healthy donors. V gave up 4 bases and J gave up 3 bases, with 13 bases separating them. CDR3 length: 14 amino acids. Germline V lookup: CDR1 MGHRA, CDR2 YSYEKL. The PCR had 60 Vbeta and 13 Jbeta primers. Measured with immunoSEQ multiplex PCR; TCRdb has only the in-frame clones, and not every one. The sample consists of fewer than 180,000 clones, about 76% of them appearing once. This TCR came from a human donor in good health. The specimen sequenced was PBMCs. The genes are TRBV4-1 and TRBJ2-7, with unresolved D. DNA of the CDR3: TGCGCCAGCAGCCCCTTTCCTGAGTACTACGAGCAGTACTTC. Its protein product is CASSPFPEYYEQYF.